This TCR beta chain was found in a study of T cell clonality in common variable immunodeficiency. This clone was found a few times. The CDR3 extends 3 residues past the end of the read, so its final part is completed from the germline J gene. Produced via immunoSEQ multiplex PCR; TCRdb's table is partial and in-frame only. Altogether more than 30,000 clones were found in the sample, and no singletons occur. Germline CDR1 is DFQATT and CDR2 is SNEGSKA (reference sequence). The CDR3 loop spans 13 amino acids. With V trimmed by 1 base and J by 5 bases, 0 bases remained unmatched. This clonotype was sampled from a person between 18 and 70 years old in good health. V and J are TRBV20-1 and TRBJ2-7, with 12 bases fitting TRBD2. The sequenced sample consisted of peripheral blood mononuclear cells. Incomplete CDR3 DNA: TGCAGTGCTAGAGGACTAGCGGGAGACGAG. Translating gives CSARGLAGDE. The entire CDR3 protein is CSARGLAGDEQYF.